This TCR beta chain came from a study of T cells expressing NK-cell markers. In the study overall: It was sorted CD3+CD56-NKG2C+, CD3+CD56+NKG2C- and CD3+CD56+NKG2C+ T cells that provided the TCR beta repertoires. Serological testing identified seven of the eight sequenced donors as HCMV-seropositive and one as seronegative.

Germline values: CDR1 DFQATT, CDR2 SNEGSKA (reference sequence). This CDR3 is 14 amino acids long. General study results and limits: The CD3+CD56-NKG2C+ fraction of a handful of donors was also led by these clonotypes.

Regarding this clonotype: Its antigen is not identified.

The TCR beta cDNA came from 5'RACE template switching with UMIs. TCRdb re-analyzed the 5' RACE reads; it lists each CDR3 protein once, without DNA. The table for this sample gives fewer than 400,000 distinct CDR3 sequences. This TCR came from a man between 18 and 69 years old in good health. Sample: blood T cells: a sorted CD56 or NKG2C T cell subset, CD4+ or CD8+ T cells, or bulk PBMC T cells (not recorded which). The chain joins TRBV20-1 to TRBJ1-5. CDR3 sequence reads: CSAGGLLSNQPQHF.